This T cell receptor (beta chain) appears in the sequencing data of a study of cytomegalovirus exposure and HLA in healthy donors. Broader study findings: The authors considered a cluster of highly shared sequence variants likely to be a sequencing artifact. Common viral pathogens seemed to be connected with several of the most significant clusters, according to a later analysis.

The PCR ran on 60 Vbeta and 13 Jbeta primers. Assay: immunoSEQ multiplex PCR; the TCRdb copy retains only in-frame clones and omits some. The sample holds 150,000 to 200,000 clones; approximately 80% are singletons and the top ten take under 2.5%. With respect to this clone: Its antigen remains unknown.

The source is a woman in her twenties or thirties in good health and CMV-seronegative. Source material: PBMCs.

The CDR3 reads CASSYLGGELFF. In DNA, the CDR3 is TGTGCCAGCAGCTATCTCGGGGGGGAGCTGTTTTTT. The chain joins TRBV5-6 to TRBJ2-2; the D is unclear. CDR1 is SGHDT, CDR2 YYEEEE, per germline. Trimming took 3 bases from V and 8 from J, leaving 8 bases between them. The CDR3 has 12 amino acids.